This TCR beta chain was recorded in a study of control samples from healthy donors and cancer patients. Germline lookup yields CDR1 MNHEY and CDR2 SMNVEV (reference sequence). V gave up 3 bases and J gave up 5 bases, with 10 bases separating them. The CDR3 spans 13 residues. The protocol was immunoSEQ multiplex PCR, while the TCRdb copy is restricted to in-frame clones and leaves out a portion. This sample has more than 100,000 clones; 75% to 95% occur once, and the top ten carry more than 6.5%. This clonotype originated in a man aged 18 to 29 in good health. V is TRBV27 and J is TRBJ1-1; D uncertain. The sequencing sample was made of blood. The CDR3 DNA follows: TGTGCCAGCAGTTTTAGGGAAAGTACTGAAGCTTTCTTT. Its translation is CASSFRESTEAFF.